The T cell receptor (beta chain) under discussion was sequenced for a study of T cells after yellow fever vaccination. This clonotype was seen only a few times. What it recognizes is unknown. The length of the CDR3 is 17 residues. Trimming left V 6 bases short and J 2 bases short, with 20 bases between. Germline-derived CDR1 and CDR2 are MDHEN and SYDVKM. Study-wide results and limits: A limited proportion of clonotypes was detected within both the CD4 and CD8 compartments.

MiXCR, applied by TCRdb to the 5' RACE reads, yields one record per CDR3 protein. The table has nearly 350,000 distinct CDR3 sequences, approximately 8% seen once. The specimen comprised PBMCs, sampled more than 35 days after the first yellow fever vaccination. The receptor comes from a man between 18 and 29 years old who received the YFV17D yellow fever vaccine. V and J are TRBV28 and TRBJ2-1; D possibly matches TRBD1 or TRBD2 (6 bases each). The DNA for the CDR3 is TGTGCCAGCAGCACGAGCGGCAAGGGGGGCCCCTACAATGAGCAGTTCTTC. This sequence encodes CASSTSGKGGPYNEQFF. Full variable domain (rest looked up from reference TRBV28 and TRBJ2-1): DVKVTQSSRYLVKRTGEKVFLECVQDMDHENMFWYRQDPGLGLRLIYFSYDVKMKEKGDIPEGYSVSREKKERFSLILESASTNQTSMYLCASSTSGKGGPYNEQFFGPGTRLTVL.